This T cell receptor (beta chain) was identified in a study of T cells in Graves' hyperthyroidism and ophthalmopathy. Study-level results: Model predictions of ophthalmopathy came a median around 6.5 months before onset.

This clonotype was seen ten or more times. Its antigen is unidentified. Stable Graves' hyperthyroidism meant no ophthalmopathy progression within 18 months. Any patient presenting with uncontrolled infection, other autoimmune disease, pregnancy or lactation was left out. CDR1 is SGHRS and CDR2 is YFSETQ in the germline V gene. This CDR3 region has 14 residues. V lost 4 bases to trimming and J lost 4 bases, with 14 bases between them. Authors of the study amplified TCR beta CDR3 regions from RNA transcripts. The primer set for the first-round RT-PCR of the TCR CDR3 was HTBI. MiXCR, applied by TCRdb to the multiplex PCR reads, yields one record per CDR3 protein. This sample has 470,000 or so distinct CDR3 sequences, with roughly 20% found just once.

The chain joins TRBV5-1 to TRBJ1-1; TRBD1 is a possible D gene (6 bases). The sample was blood. The TCR sequence derives from a man aged 18 to 30 with Graves' hyperthyroidism. The CDR3 bases are TGCGCCAGCAGCACCACTGCCAGGGGCACTGAAGCTTTCTTT. Translating gives CASSTTARGTEAFF.